The sequence of this T cell receptor beta chain was determined in a study of identical twins (TCRdb year 2016). For the wider study: To test whether fetal clonotypes persist, this study deep-sequenced TCR alpha and beta repertoires from monozygotic twins, from unrelated adults of various ages, and from cord blood. To rule out contamination, the twin experiments were replicated at different times with different library preparation protocols. Overall study outcomes, separate from this receptor: Because the same donors could not be followed over many years, the conclusions depended on cross-sectional statistical analysis. Invariant T cells such as MAIT and iNKT could partly confound zero-insertion analyses, though diverse VJ usage argued against this for most clonotypes. Compared with coincidental sharing between unrelated individuals, out-of-frame TCR alpha sequences shared between twins showed an excess of sequences with low generation probability. In monozygotic twins, recombination models systematically underestimated out-of-frame TCR alpha sharing, but the models matched the sharing seen between unrelated individuals. Abundant cord blood beta clonotypes had fewer insertions, young adult naive repertoires showed a similar but weaker trend, and memory repertoires showed no such trend. The excess sharing between twins in beta out-of-frame sequences was weaker because fewer shared sequences reduced the signal-to-noise ratio.

Every donor in the study was a healthy Caucasian. Three pairs of female monozygotic twins, all aged 18 to 29 years, were included in the twin cohort. CD4+ and CD8+ T cell populations were isolated with positive isolation kits from Invitrogen. The protocol used for the library was 5' RACE. Instrument on record: Illumina HiSeq 2000. A universal primer binding site was added through template switching, and the final cDNA carried a unique molecular identifier so that TCR cDNA molecules could be counted accurately. Specific primers in the conserved constant-segment region were used to synthesize first-strand cDNA for the TCR alpha and beta chains. Each cDNA library was double barcoded, with a SMART-Mk sample barcode plus Illumina barcodes, to control for contamination. Two successive PCR steps introduced TruSeq adapter sequences along with Illumina sample barcodes. Sequencing of the TCR alpha and beta cDNA libraries was done on the Illumina HiSeq platform using custom primers. Under the source paper's analysis protocol: MiGEC was used to process raw reads and extract unique molecular identifiers, and MiXCR was used to find CDR3 positions. Recombination models were inferred per individual with the repgenHMM and IGoR tools using an EM algorithm. The analysis of shared clonotypes was done with the tcR package in R, with sharing normalized by the product of cloneset sizes. To study raw recombination without the effects of thymic and clonal selection, out-of-frame nonproductive sequences were analyzed. TCRdb's own reprocessing of the public reads used fastp at Q25 and MiXCR and kept productive beta chains. Rows are unified per CDR3 protein, each entry keeping the most common DNA and genes. TCRdb, rather than the study authors, made the V and J calls. The sample table records a few hundred thousand distinct CDR3 sequences; around an eighth of these occur just once. The top ten clones comprise around 7.2% of the sample.

This clonotype was detected ten times or more. This clone's antigen is unknown. No base quality information exists; no much larger clone differs at one position. CDR1 and CDR2, per the germline V gene (reference sequence), are DFQATT and SNEGSKA. V loses 1 base of germline sequence and J loses 0 bases, and the interval between the two ends is 6 bases. The CDR3 sequence holds 13 residues, the cysteine and phenylalanine included. Only the CDR3 region is kept as DNA, spanning 39 bases read in frame from base 1. These data also featured in a second study, about yellow fever vaccine responses in identical twins. The second study's authors report: According to the authors, in identical twins the way T cells responded to vaccination appeared partly convergent and partly personalized. In identical twins, the study followed T cell clones that responded to the vaccine with precision.

What was sequenced was CD8+ T cells sorted from blood. The receptor comes from a woman aged 18-29 years in good health. The chain employs TRBV20-1 and TRBJ2-5; the D gene is not confidently resolved. The bases read TGCAGTGCTAGAGTGGCGTACCAAGAGACCCAGTACTTC. Translated, it gives CSARVAYQETQYF.